The entry that follows covers one T cell receptor beta chain sequence. Assay: immunoSEQ multiplex PCR; the TCRdb copy retains only in-frame clones and omits some. The sample has about 98,000 clones, less than 85% seen once. This entry is derived from a study of Ad26.COV2.S vaccination and SARS-CoV-2 variants. V lost 2 bases, J lost 6 bases, and 11 bases lay in between. CDR1 and CDR2 (germline): MNHEY, SVGEGT. CDR3 length equals 14 residues. The sequencing here drew on peripheral blood, taken after recovery from COVID-19. This TCR was sampled from a human donor who had recovered from COVID-19. This chain links TRBV6-2 or TRBV6-3 with TRBJ1-5, with no clear D. CDR3 protein: CASSYTLEGQPQHF. CDR3 in DNA: TGTGCCAGCAGTTACACGCTAGAGGGTCAGCCCCAGCATTTT.